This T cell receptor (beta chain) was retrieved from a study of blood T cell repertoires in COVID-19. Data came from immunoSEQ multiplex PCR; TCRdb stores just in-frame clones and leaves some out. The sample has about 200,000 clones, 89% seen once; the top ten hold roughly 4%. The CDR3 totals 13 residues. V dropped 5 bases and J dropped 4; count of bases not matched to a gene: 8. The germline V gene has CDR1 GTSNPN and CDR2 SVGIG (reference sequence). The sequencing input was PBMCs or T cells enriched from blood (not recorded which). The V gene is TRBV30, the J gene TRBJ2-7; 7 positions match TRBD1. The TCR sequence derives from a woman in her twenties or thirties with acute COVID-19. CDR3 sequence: CAWSPGQSYEQYF. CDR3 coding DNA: TGTGCCTGGTCCCCGGGACAGAGTTACGAGCAGTACTTC. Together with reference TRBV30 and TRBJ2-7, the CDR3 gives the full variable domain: SQTIHQWPATLVQPVGSPLSLECTVEGTSNPNLYWYRQAAGRGLQLLFYSVGIGQISSEVPQNLSASRPQDRQFILSSKKLLLSDSGFYLCAWSPGQSYEQYFGPGTRLTVT.